This T cell receptor beta chain is drawn from a study of glioma-infiltrating T cells. Study results and limitations: Non-neoplastic patients had below-expected tissue-blood divergence, while all gliomas exceeded expectation.

The iRepertoire nested amplicon-rescue multiplex PCR amplified TCR alpha and beta CDR3s from RNA. Tissue mRNA or PBMC total RNA, about 85-400 ng, went into one-step reverse transcription and amplification. From the multiplex PCR reads, TCRdb called clonotypes with MiXCR, one entry per CDR3 protein. This table has a few thousand distinct CDR3 sequences, under 35% appearing once. By its share, this clonotype is medium-sized (0.01 to 0.1%). Antigen specificity is unknown. In germline, CDR1 is MNHNS, CDR2 SASEGT. V dropped 6 bases and J dropped 6 bases, with 13 bases sitting between them. The CDR3 covers 13 residues.

This chain links TRBV6-1 with TRBJ2-3, with D perhaps matching TRBD1 or TRBD2 (5 bases each). This receptor was taken from a human donor with low-grade glioma or glioblastoma, undergoing nonglioma brain surgery, or in good health (not recorded which). The sequenced material came from glioma tissue, nonneoplastic brain tissue, or PBMCs (not recorded which). CDR3: CASRSGLTDTQYF. The CDR3 DNA reads TGTGCCAGCAGATCGGGGCTAACGGATACGCAGTATTTT.